The rows below give T cell receptor beta chains drawn from one sample of a study of shared clonotypes between healthy human individuals. Clones were read by immunoSEQ multiplex PCR, and TCRdb kept only the in-frame ones, dropping some. The table records around 700,000 clones, about 80% of them present only once. Material: memory CD4+ T cells sorted from blood. Receptor source: a young woman in good health. Each CDR3 is given with its conserved first and last residue. The D gene is left open where the match is weak. Expanded clones get a size class; other rows say once, few or many, or leave the size out.

TRBJ2-2 TRBD2 TRBV19 NA TGTGCCAGTCGGACTAGCGGGAGTTCTGGGGAGCTGTTTTTT CASRTSGSSGELFF
TRBJ2-1 NA TRBV2 NA TGTGCCAGCTTACGGGGTAACAATGAGCAGTTCTTC CASLRGNNEQFF
TRBJ2-1 TRBD2 TRBV7-9 NA TGTGCCAGCAGCTCACCCCGACTAGCGGGACAGTTCTTC CASSSPRLAGQFF
TRBJ2-2 NA TRBV28 NA TGTGCCAGCAGTATTAACACCGGGGAGCTGTTTTTT CASSINTGELFF
TRBJ2-7 TRBD2 TRBV15 NA TGTGCCACCAGCCCTCGACTAGCGGGTGCCTACGAGCAGTACTTC CATSPRLAGAYEQYF
TRBJ1-1 TRBD1 TRBV19 NA TGTGCCAGTAGTACTACCCCTTATACCGGGACAGGAGAAGCTTTCTTT CASSTTPYTGTGEAFF
TRBJ1-1 NA TRBV29-1 NA TGCAGCGTTGGTGGAACGGGCGTAGAAGCTTTCTTT CSVGGTGVEAFF
TRBJ2-7 TRBD2 TRBV25-1 NA TGTGCCAGCAGTGAATCGGCCGGGGGGAAACACTACGAGCAGTACTTC CASSESAGGKHYEQYF
TRBJ2-7 NA TRBV11-2 NA TGTGCCAGCAGCTTCCAGGCCTCCGAGCAGTACTTC CASSFQASEQYF
TRBJ2-2 NA TRBV5-5 NA TGTGCCAGCAGCTTCACTAACTCGAACACCGGGGAGCTGTTTTTT CASSFTNSNTGELFF
TRBJ2-7 NA TRBV10-2 few TGCGCCAGCCGCGTCGGGTTCTCTGGGGACGAGCAGTACTTC CASRVGFSGDEQYF
TRBJ1-2 NA TRBV5-5 NA TGTGCCTGGCGAGGGCCATACTATGGCTACACCTTC CAWRGPYYGYTF
TRBJ1-3 NA TRBV5-8 NA TGTGCCAGCAGCAGGGAGTCCGGAAACACCATATATTTT CASSRESGNTIYF
TRBJ2-7 TRBD2 TRBV28 NA TGTGCCAGCAGTACTTACCCTATCAACCGGGAGGCCTACGAGCAGTACTTC CASSTYPINREAYEQYF
TRBJ2-1 TRBD2 TRBV18 NA TGTGCCAGCTCACCGACTAGCGGCAATGAGCAGTTCTTC CASSPTSGNEQFF
TRBJ1-4 NA TRBV4-1 NA TGCGCCAGCAGCCTATACGGGGTTTCAACTAATGAAAAACTGTTTTTT CASSLYGVSTNEKLFF
TRBJ1-2 TRBD1 TRBV5-6 NA TGTGCCAGCAGCTTGCGGGCCAGGGGGTGGTATGGCTACACCTTC CASSLRARGWYGYTF
TRBJ2-5 NA TRBV2 NA TGTGCCAGCAGTGAAGTTGGGCACCAAGAGACCCAGTACTTC CASSEVGHQETQYF
TRBJ2-1 TRBD1 TRBV18 NA TGTGCCAGCTCACCACCGGGACAGGGGGCGTTGGGTATGAATGAGCAGTTCTTC CASSPPGQGALGMNEQFF
TRBJ2-7 NA TRBV5-1 NA TGCGCCAGCAGCCGAGGGTCAGGGGTTGCGTCCGCCTACGAGCAGTACTTC CASSRGSGVASAYEQYF
TRBJ1-3 NA TRBV28 NA TGTGCCAGCAGTTTGGGGGCACCTTCTGGAAACACCATATATTTT CASSLGAPSGNTIYF
TRBJ1-1 TRBD1 TRBV7-6 NA TGTGCCAGCAGCCCACAGGGGGCGCGGGGCACTGAAGCTTTCTTT CASSPQGARGTEAFF
TRBJ1-2 TRBD1 TRBV29-1 NA TGCAGCGCCTGGACAGGGGAGGGTGCTGGCTACACCTTC CSAWTGEGAGYTF
TRBJ2-3 NA TRBV29-1 NA TGCAGCGTTGCTCGAGGCTCCCGCACAGATACGCAGTATTTT CSVARGSRTDTQYF
TRBJ1-4 NA TRBV28 NA TGTGCCAGCAATGATCACTCTGCAACTAATGAAAAACTGTTTTTT CASNDHSATNEKLFF
TRBJ1-1 NA TRBV25-1 NA TGTGCCAGCAGTGCAGGGTTCGGTCGAGCAATGAACACTGAAGCTTTCTTT CASSAGFGRAMNTEAFF
TRBJ1-4 NA TRBV11-2 NA TGTGCCAGCAGCTTGACAGGCGGTAATGAAAAACTGTTTTTT CASSLTGGNEKLFF
TRBJ1-2 TRBD1 TRBV5-1 few TGCGCCAGCAGCCTGGATGGACAGGGCGAGGCTAACTATGGCTACACCTTC CASSLDGQGEANYGYTF
TRBJ1-2 TRBD1 TRBV20-1 NA TGCAGTGGTTACAGGGGGGGTGGCTACACCTTC CSGYRGGGYTF
TRBJ2-1 TRBD2 TRBV28 NA TGTGCCAGCCGGCTAGCGGGCCTAAAAGGGAATGAGCAGTTCTTC CASRLAGLKGNEQFF